The 17 T cell receptor beta chains reported below all come from one sample, sequenced in a study of HIV-infected patients and healthy controls (dated by TCRdb to between 2014 and 2016). Receptor amplification or capture employed 5' RACE. Instrument used: Illumina MiSeq. Approximately 0.5 ug RNA was reverse transcribed with SuperScript III using primers against the alpha and beta constant regions. Separate alpha and beta chain libraries were generated by chain-specific third strand synthesis with multiplexing indices. TCRdb reanalyzed the raw reads on its own, using fastp at Q25 for trimming and MiXCR for clone calling, and kept in-frame beta chains. Each entry merges the rows of one CDR3 protein and shows their most common DNA and genes. Here the sample has more than 9,000 distinct CDR3 sequences; nearly 6% occur a single time. The ten largest make up 28% of the sample. After antiretroviral therapy began, follow-up blood was collected from HIV-infected patients roughly three months, about 14 weeks, later. Whole blood was used without cell fractionation, so the repertoire reflected all unsorted peripheral T cells.

The sample consisted of blood, taken during antiretroviral therapy. The receptors come from an adult with HIV infection. The donor label of this sample is uncertain.

The CDR3 loop reads CASSRSSPGSSPLHF. The CDR3 nucleotides read TGCGCCAGCAGTAGGTCAAGCCCAGGGAGTTCACCCCTCCACTTT. The chain is built from TRBV5-1 and TRBJ1-6, with a tentative D call TRBD1 (5 bases). The length of the CDR3 is 15 residues. V was cut by 5 bases and J by 9 bases, with 18 bases left in between. Germline CDR1 SGHRS, CDR2 YFSETQ.

This clonotype was recorded many times. The chain recombines TRBV20-1 with TRBJ2-1; D tentatively fits TRBD1 or TRBD2 (5 bases each). Germline lookup yields CDR1 DFQATT and CDR2 SNEGSKA (reference sequence). This CDR3 is built from 15 residues. V was clipped by 0 bases and J by 4 bases, with 13 bases between them. In nucleotides, the CDR3 is TGCAGTGCTAGAGATCCTCGGGACCGATACAATGAGCAGTTCTTC. Its protein product is CSARDPRDRYNEQFF.

The chain employs TRBV12-3 or TRBV12-4 and TRBJ2-5, with a possible D match to TRBD2 (6 bases). Deletions cut 4 bases from V and 4 bases from J, with 28 bases between. The length of the CDR3 is 19 residues. CDR3 loop: CASSSRSLLERAPGETQYF. CDR3 DNA sequence: TGTGCCAGCAGTTCCAGGAGCCTCTTGGAGCGGGCTCCCGGAGAGACCCAGTACTTC.

The chain is built from TRBV12-3 or TRBV12-4 and TRBJ2-1; no reliable D call. V shed 1 base and J shed 4 bases, with 8 bases lying between them. This CDR3 region has 14 residues. The CDR3 sequence is CASSLGTVYNEQFF. CDR3 nucleotide sequence: TGTGCCAGCAGTTTAGGGACGGTATACAATGAGCAGTTCTTC.

This clonotype showed up many times. The chain carries TRBV15 and TRBJ2-1; 8 bases line up with TRBD1. After removal of 0 bases from V and 12 bases from J, the junction contained 4 bases not matched to a gene. The CDR3 totals 13 residues. The V gene's germline CDR1 is LNHNV and CDR2 YYDKDF (reference sequence). The CDR3 region is CATSREYTGGQFF. In nucleotides, the CDR3 is TGTGCCACCAGCAGAGAATACACAGGGGGGCAGTTCTTC.

In this sample, this clonotype turned up many times. The chain couples TRBV20-1 to TRBJ2-3; the match to TRBD1 covers 8 bases. Germline CDR1 and CDR2: DFQATT and SNEGSKA (reference sequence). CDR3 length: 17 amino acids. The V segment lost 3 bases and the J segment 3 bases; nucleotides outside the gene matches: 14. The CDR3 loop is CSARGGRGLIRTDTQYF. DNA for the CDR3: TGCAGTGCTAGGGGCGGCAGGGGGCTAATTAGGACAGATACGCAGTATTTT.

This clonotype was counted at least ten times. This chain connects TRBV20-1 to TRBJ2-3, with 7 bases matching TRBD1. The CDR3 length is 15 residues. V was clipped by 3 bases and J by 2 bases; unmatched bases: 8. CDR1 is DFQATT, CDR2 SNEGSKA, per germline (reference sequence). This chain's CDR3 is CSASNRGSSTDTQYF. The CDR3 DNA sequence: TGCAGTGCTAGTAACAGGGGTAGTTCCACAGATACGCAGTATTTT.

This clonotype was found many times. The chain employs TRBV20-1 and TRBJ1-1; D not certain. V lost 2 bases to trimming and J lost 0 bases, with 7 bases between them. In germline, CDR1 is DFQATT, CDR2 SNEGSKA (reference sequence). The CDR3 contains 13 residues. CDR3: CSARSPMNTEAFF. The DNA of the CDR3 is TGCAGTGCTAGATCCCCGATGAACACTGAAGCTTTCTTT.

By share, this clonotype counts as medium-sized (0.01 to 0.1%). This chain joins TRBV7-2 and TRBJ2-7; D unresolved. The CDR3 has 12 residues. Per germline, CDR1 SGHTA and CDR2 FQGNSA. V dropped 0 bases and J dropped 3 bases, with 3 bases sitting between them. CDR3 residues: CASSLALYEQYF. As DNA, the CDR3 is TGTGCCAGCAGCTTAGCGCTCTACGAGCAGTACTTC.

This clonotype has ten or more counts. This rearrangement joins TRBV12-3 or TRBV12-4 to TRBJ2-7; D is unclear. The V gene lost 5 bases and the J gene lost 3 bases, with 8 bases spanning the gap. This CDR3 comprises 12 residues. The DNA for the CDR3 is TGTGCCAGCAGTCCCGTCTTCTACGAGCAGTACTTC. It is translated as CASSPVFYEQYF.

This clonotype was seen ten or more times. The chain employs TRBV29-1 and TRBJ2-7; 10 nucleotides line up with TRBD2. Looked up from germline, CDR1 is SQVTM and CDR2 is ANQGSEA. The V gene end was trimmed by 4 bases and the J gene end by 5 bases; junction bases not matched to a gene: 8. This CDR3 spans 14 amino acids. The CDR3 nucleotides read TGCAGCGTTGGGGACACTAGCGGGAATGACGAGCAGTACTTC. Translation gives CSVGDTSGNDEQYF.

This clonotype was counted at least ten times. The chain links TRBV6-2 or TRBV6-3 to TRBJ2-3, with no clear D. The CDR3 is 13 amino acids. Trimming left V 6 bases short and J 8 bases short, with 15 bases between. CDR1 is MNHEY, CDR2 SVGEGT, per germline. In nucleotides, the CDR3 is TGTGCCAGCAGCCAGATCGAAATTTTTACGCAGTATTTT. Protein: CASSQIEIFTQYF.

This clonotype was seen ten or more times. J is TRBJ2-1 and V is TRBV3-1, with D uncertain. Germline CDR1 reads LGHDT; CDR2 reads YNNKEL (reference sequence). CDR3 length equals 16 residues. The V and J ends lost 1 base and 0 bases respectively, with 10 bases between them. In nucleotides, the CDR3 is TGTGCCAGCAGCCAAGTCGATCCTCCCTCCTACAATGAGCAGTTCTTC. Its translation: CASSQVDPPSYNEQFF.

This clonotype was found many times. This rearrangement joins TRBV13 to TRBJ1-1, with TRBD1 as a possible D gene (6 bases). Germline V gives CDR1 PRHDT, CDR2 FYEKMQ (reference sequence). V was trimmed by 5 bases and J by 3 bases, leaving 13 bases between them. CDR3 size: 14 residues. The CDR3 coding sequence is TGTGCCAGCAGCCGGTGGACAGAGGACACTGAAGCTTTCTTT. Amino acids: CASSRWTEDTEAFF.

The rearrangement joins TRBV6-2 or TRBV6-3 to TRBJ1-5; D not resolved. The CDR3 is 16 residues long. The V gene lost 6 bases and the J gene lost 5 bases, with 20 bases spanning the gap. In germline, CDR1 is MNHEY, CDR2 SVGEGT. The CDR3 spells CASSPFRAAAYQPQHF. CDR3 nucleotide sequence: TGTGCCAGCAGCCCCTTTAGAGCAGCCGCTTATCAGCCCCAGCATTTT.

This clonotype is classed as medium-sized. CDR3: CSAGQGKQETQYF. CDR3 nucleotides: TGCAGTGCCGGACAGGGGAAGCAAGAGACCCAGTACTTC. The J gene is TRBJ2-5, the V gene TRBV20-1; TRBD1 agrees at 9 bases. This CDR3 is built from 13 residues. The V gene's germline CDR1 is DFQATT and CDR2 SNEGSKA (reference sequence). V shed 6 bases and J 2 bases; nucleotides not matched to a gene: 4.

The table lists this clonotype with many counts. CDR3 sequence (DNA): TGTGCCAGCAGCGAACGGACTAGCGGGAGAGAGACCCAGTACTTC. Amino acid sequence: CASSERTSGRETQYF. The V call is TRBV7-9, the J call TRBJ2-5, with 13 bases that match TRBD2. The CDR3 sequence is 15 residues long. Germline V CDR1 and CDR2: SEHNR, FQNEAQ (reference sequence). With V trimmed by 5 bases and J by 4 bases, 4 bases remained unmatched.